This TCR beta chain was observed in a study of post-analysis software for immune sequencing data. Study-level points and caveats: Four or five TRBV segments occurring more often in patients than controls included TRBV5-6, TRBV5-1 and TRBV20-1. Under F measure analysis, samples from one preparation batch co-clustered strongly. Significantly decreased normalized Chao1 diversity was recorded for multiple sclerosis patients relative to controls.

Tagging with unique molecular identifiers was a feature of the TCR beta cDNA libraries. About 500,000 cDNA molecules were obtained per 1 to 10 million input T cells. One entry per CDR3 protein, called by TCRdb with MiXCR from the PCR reads. The table has roughly 870,000 distinct CDR3 sequences, about 50% seen once; the top ten hold 4.6%. This clonotype was picked up a small number of times. Its antigen is unidentified. The CDR3 has 15 amino acids. V was clipped by 5 bases and J by 0 bases; unmatched bases: 3. CDR1 SGHVS and CDR2 FNYEAQ come from the germline V gene. This chain uses TRBV7-6 with TRBJ2-7; 11 nucleotides match TRBD2. The specimen was blood. This TCR came from a girl between 5 and 17 years old with multiple sclerosis. The CDR3 protein is CASSDGTSGSYEQYF. The DNA for the CDR3 is TGTGCCAGCAGCGACGGGACTAGCGGCTCCTACGAGCAGTACTTC.